Each of the 25 T cell receptor beta chains below was sequenced from the same sample in a study of blood T cell repertoires in COVID-19. Libraries were prepared by immunoSEQ multiplex PCR; TCRdb keeps only in-frame clonotypes and omits some of them. The sample carries some 100,000 clones, around four fifths recorded once. The sequenced sample consisted of peripheral blood. Receptors were obtained from a man aged 65-85 years with active or convalescent COVID-19.

The table lists this clone with a few counts. The chain recombines TRBV23-1 with TRBJ1-5; TRBD1 is a possible D gene (6 bases). Being an ORF, TRBV23-1 has a function that is uncertain. The CDR3 runs to 13 residues. Between the trimmed V and J ends, which lost 10 bases and 5 bases, there was a span of 15 bases. DNA for the CDR3: TGCGCCATCTACCCGGACAGCTATCAGCCCCAGCATTTT. This translates into CAIYPDSYQPQHF.

The chain has TRBV11-2 and TRBJ2-5; 10 bases are shared with TRBD2. This CDR3 has 17 amino acids. Germline V lookup: CDR1 SGHAT, CDR2 FQNNGV. Trimming took 5 bases from V and 2 from J; bases not matched to a gene: 11. CDR3 loop: CASSPQLAGDGQETQYF. Written as DNA, the CDR3 is TGTGCCAGCAGCCCCCAGCTAGCGGGAGATGGTCAAGAGACCCAGTACTTC.

This clone has only a few counts. The chain combines TRBV6-2 or TRBV6-3 with TRBJ1-4, with D maybe TRBD1 (5 bases). Trimming stripped 0 bases from V and 6 bases from J, with 17 bases between. There are 17 residues in the CDR3. From germline, CDR1 is MNHEY and CDR2 SVGEGT. The CDR3 loop reads CASSYSKAVLGDEKLFF. Here the CDR3 DNA reads TGTGCCAGCAGTTACTCGAAGGCGGTCCTAGGGGATGAAAAACTGTTTTTT.

The rearrangement uses TRBV19 and TRBJ2-7, with D possibly being TRBD1 (6 bases). This CDR3 spans 16 amino acids. Trimming removed 5 bases at V and 0 bases at J, with 17 bases between. Germline V gene lookup returns CDR1 LNHDA and CDR2 SQIVND (reference sequence). The CDR3 loop reads CASSVGSMGASYEQYF. In DNA, the CDR3 is TGTGCCAGTAGTGTTGGGTCGATGGGGGCCTCCTACGAGCAGTACTTC.

This clone was found many times. This may be a read error: a much more frequent sequence differs by one nucleotide. The sample carries other DNA sequences with the same CDR3. The chain has TRBV5-1 and TRBJ1-6; 12 nucleotides agree with TRBD1. The CDR3 loop spans 15 amino acids. Trimming cost V 2 bases and J 10 bases; bases outside gene matches: 4. Per germline, CDR1 SGHRS and CDR2 YFSETQ. CDR3 sequence reads: CASSLKGQGASPLHF. The CDR3 nucleotides read TGCGCCAGCAGCTTAAAGGGACAGGGGGCATCACCCCTCCACTTT.

The rearrangement links TRBV5-1 to TRBJ1-4; possibly TRBD1 for D (6 bases). The CDR3 is 14 amino acids. Germline lookup yields CDR1 SGHRS and CDR2 YFSETQ. Between the trimmed V and J ends, which lost 3 bases and 7 bases, there was a span of 13 bases. CDR3 DNA sequence: TGCGCCAGCAGCTCTTCCACAGGGATTGAAAAACTGTTTTTT. Translating gives CASSSSTGIEKLFF.

The V call is TRBV4-2, the J call TRBJ1-5, with a weak D call TRBD1 (6 bases). This CDR3 contains 14 residues. In germline, CDR1 is LGHNA, CDR2 YNFKEQ. Trimming removed 0 bases from V and 6 bases from J, with 9 bases in between. Here the CDR3 reads CASSQDTGSQPQHF. In nucleotides, the CDR3 is TGTGCCAGCAGCCAAGATACAGGGAGTCAGCCCCAGCATTTT.

The V call is TRBV6-1, the J call TRBJ1-4, with D unclear. The CDR3 spans 13 residues. V was shortened by 5 bases and J by 8 bases, with 12 bases between the two germline ends. Germline V gene data show CDR1 as MNHNS and CDR2 as SASEGT. CDR3 in DNA: TGTGCCAGCAGTTGGTCTGGGCCGGAAAAACTGTTTTTT. It codes for CASSWSGPEKLFF.

This chain uses TRBV15 with TRBJ1-1; D uncertain. Germline loops: CDR1 LNHNV, CDR2 YYDKDF (reference sequence). Deletions cut 1 base from V and 1 base from J, with 4 bases between. The length of the CDR3 is 13 residues. CDR3 residues: CATSRGENTEAFF. The CDR3 bases are TGTGCCACCAGCAGAGGAGAGAACACTGAAGCTTTCTTT.

The gene calls are TRBV7-9 and TRBJ2-7, with a tentative D call TRBD1 (6 bases). The germline V and J ends were trimmed by 2 bases and 1 base, with 18 bases remaining between them. The CDR3 runs 17 residues. Germline V gene data show CDR1 as SEHNR and CDR2 as FQNEAQ (reference sequence). Written as DNA, the CDR3 is TGTGCCAGCAGCTTACCCCTGGGTGAAGGGGGTTCCTACGAGCAGTACTTC. Its translation is CASSLPLGEGGSYEQYF.

This rearrangement joins TRBV30 to TRBJ1-3, with TRBD1 matching 7 bases. Germline-derived CDR1 and CDR2 are GTSNPN and SVGIG (reference sequence). The CDR3 is 15 residues long. V was pared by 0 bases and J by 0 bases, with 2 bases of the junction left unmatched. This chain's CDR3 is CAWSVTGDSGNTIYF. CDR3 nucleotides: TGTGCCTGGAGTGTAACAGGGGACTCTGGAAACACCATATATTTT.

The V and J genes are TRBV25-1 and TRBJ2-1, with TRBD1 matching over 8 bases. CDR1 is MGHDK and CDR2 is SYGVNS in the germline V gene. V trimming: 3 bases; J trimming: 7 bases; junction bases outside the gene matches: 11. This CDR3 region has 16 residues. CDR3 sequence (DNA): TGTGCCAGCAGTGACCCTCGGACAGGGTTTTCGAATGAGCAGTTCTTC. This encodes CASSDPRTGFSNEQFF.

This sequence joins TRBV30 and TRBJ2-3; 12 bases agree with TRBD2. This CDR3 comprises 13 residues. From germline, CDR1 is GTSNPN and CDR2 SVGIG (reference sequence). Trimming removed 5 bases from V and 3 bases from J; junction bases left unmatched: 0. CDR3 amino acids: CAWGLAGTDTQYF. The CDR3 DNA reads TGTGCCTGGGGACTAGCGGGAACAGATACGCAGTATTTT.

This clone was seen a handful of times. The V gene is TRBV6-6, the J gene TRBJ1-1; perhaps TRBD1 as D (6 bases). The V end lost 6 bases, the J end lost 1 base, and 12 bases lay between the germline ends. The germline gives CDR1 MNHNY, CDR2 SVGAGI (reference sequence). This CDR3 is built from 14 residues. The CDR3 reads CASRPGQTNTEAFF. The CDR3 DNA reads TGTGCCAGCAGACCCGGACAGACGAACACTGAAGCTTTCTTT.

This chain joins TRBV6-2 or TRBV6-3 and TRBJ2-3, with 8 bases identical to TRBD2. The CDR3 sequence is 15 residues long. CDR1 and CDR2 from the germline V gene are MNHEY and SVGEGT. V lost 6 bases and J lost 2; bases outside the gene matches: 7. CDR3 DNA sequence: TGTGCCAGCAGCACTATAGCGGGGATCACAGATACGCAGTATTTT. This translates into CASSTIAGITDTQYF.

The chain joins TRBV4-1 to TRBJ1-2; TRBD1 matches 7 bases. CDR3 length: 13 residues. After removal of 3 bases from V and 8 bases from J, the junction contained 6 bases not matched to a gene. Germline V CDR1 and CDR2: MGHRA, YSYEKL. The CDR3 reads CASSQKTGYGYTF. For the CDR3, the DNA is TGCGCCAGCAGCCAGAAGACAGGGTACGGCTACACCTTC.

The chain combines TRBV3-1 (or the pseudogene TRBV3-2) with TRBJ2-7; D call uncertain. V lost 4 bases, J lost 2 bases, and 9 bases lay in between. CDR3 size: 13 residues. CDR1 is LGHDT, CDR2 YNNKEL, per germline (reference sequence). The CDR3 spells CASSLKGAYEQYF. The CDR3 DNA sequence: TGTGCCAGCAGCCTCAAAGGAGCCTACGAGCAGTACTTC.

This clone was detected only a few times. The chain uses TRBV27 and TRBJ2-5; 8 bases map to TRBD2. After removal of 5 bases from V and 3 bases from J, the junction contained 2 bases not matched to a gene. The germline V gene has CDR1 MNHEY and CDR2 SMNVEV (reference sequence). The CDR3 covers 13 residues. The CDR3 spells CASSPTSEETQYF. In nucleotides, the CDR3 is TGTGCCAGCAGTCCGACTAGCGAAGAGACCCAGTACTTC.

Only one count was recorded for this clone. The chain joins TRBV19 to TRBJ2-2, with D possibly TRBD1 on 6 matching bases. The length of the CDR3 is 17 residues. From germline, CDR1 is LNHDA and CDR2 SQIVND (reference sequence). Trimming took off 1 base at V and 4 bases at J, with 16 bases between the two ends. In DNA, the CDR3 is TGTGCCAGTAGTATAGCGGGGACCGGGACACTCACCGGGGAGCTGTTTTTT. Translating it yields CASSIAGTGTLTGELFF.

This chain connects TRBV7-3 to TRBJ1-1, with D possibly being TRBD1 (5 bases). Germline loops: CDR1 SGHTA, CDR2 FQGTGA. The CDR3 consists of 13 residues. V was pared by 1 base and J by 7 bases, with 10 bases between. CDR3 nucleotide sequence: TGTGCCAGCAGCTTAAAGGGGCCAGGTGAAGCTTTCTTT. It encodes CASSLKGPGEAFF.

The chain carries TRBV7-2 and TRBJ2-1; 7 bases fit TRBD1. Looked up from germline, CDR1 is SGHTA and CDR2 is FQGNSA. The CDR3 is made up of 14 amino acids. After removal of 5 bases from V and 3 bases from J, the junction contained 4 bases not matched to a gene. The CDR3 here is CASSNRDSYNEQFF. In DNA form, the CDR3 reads TGTGCCAGCAGCAACCGGGACAGCTACAATGAGCAGTTCTTC.

This clone was picked up a small number of times. The chain links TRBV29-1 to TRBJ2-2, with 7 bases identical to TRBD1. Looked up from germline, CDR1 is SQVTM and CDR2 is ANQGSEA. Losses at the gene ends were 6 bases for V and 3 bases for J; bases not matched to a gene: 4. CDR3 size: 13 residues. DNA for the CDR3: TGCAGCGTCACAGGGGTCGACACCGGGGAGCTGTTTTTT. Amino acids: CSVTGVDTGELFF.

The CDR3 DNA follows: TGTGCCAGCCAGGACACCCAACCCTCCGCAGCTTTCTTT. This gives the protein CASQDTQPSAAFF. The chain has TRBV2 and TRBJ1-1, with D possibly TRBD1 on 5 matching bases. V gave up 8 bases and J gave up 10 bases, with 20 bases separating them. This CDR3 contains 13 residues. CDR1 SNHLY and CDR2 FYNNEI come from the germline V gene. Complete variable domain (other parts from reference TRBV2 and TRBJ1-1): EPEVTQTPSHQVTQMGQEVILRCVPISNHLYFYWYRQILGQKVEFLVSFYNNEISEKSEIFDDQFSVERPDGSNFTLKIRSTKLEDSAMYFCASQDTQPSAAFFGQGTRLTVV.

The rearrangement joins TRBV11-2 to TRBJ1-3, with D maybe TRBD1 (5 bases). The CDR3 is 15 residues long. Trimming cost V 4 bases and J 0 bases, with 10 bases left between them. Germline V gives CDR1 SGHAT, CDR2 FQNNGV. This chain's CDR3 is CASSSGLSSGNTIYF. CDR3 DNA sequence: TGTGCCAGCAGCTCGGGACTTTCCTCTGGAAACACCATATATTTT. The variable domain in full, completed from reference TRBV11-2 and TRBJ1-3, reads EAGVAQSPRYKIIEKRQSVAFWCNPISGHATLYWYQQILGQGPKLLIQFQNNGVVDDSQLPKDRFSAERLKGVDSTLKIQPAKLEDSAVYLCASSSGLSSGNTIYFGEGSWLTVV.

CDR3 coding DNA: TGTGCCAGCAGCCAAGATGACTTCAGCTCCTACAATGAGCAGTTCTTC. Translating it yields CASSQDDFSSYNEQFF. The chain combines TRBV4-2 with TRBJ2-1; D gene unclear. V was shortened by 0 bases and J by 0 bases, with 9 bases between the two germline ends. Germline loops: CDR1 LGHNA, CDR2 YNFKEQ. The CDR3 sequence is 16 residues long.